The 27 T cell receptor beta chains given below trace back to one sample, sequenced in a study of liver allograft versus peripheral blood T cells. Overall study context: Comparisons were made between T cell receptor repertoires found in transplanted livers and those circulating in recipients' peripheral blood.

MiXCR, applied by TCRdb to the reads, yields one record per CDR3 protein. Among about 7,800 distinct CDR3 sequences listed, approximately 15% were seen once. The source of these receptors is a human patient who had a liver transplant. Some T cells may be supplied by the graft donor.

Relative to its sample, this clonotype is large (0.1 to 1%). This chain uses TRBV12-3 or TRBV12-4 with TRBJ2-7, with no clear D. V lost 8 bases and J 2 bases, leaving 16 bases between the germline ends. This CDR3 has 14 amino acids. The CDR3 loop reads CASGLQIGPYEQYF. CDR3 nucleotides: TGTGCCAGCGGCCTCCAAATAGGGCCCTACGAGCAGTACTTC.

This clonotype appeared many times. The chain links TRBV30 to TRBJ2-7, with D possibly being TRBD1 (5 bases). CDR1 and CDR2 (germline): GTSNPN, SVGIG (reference sequence). Trimming stripped 2 bases from V and 4 bases from J, with 12 bases between. This CDR3 has 13 amino acids. The CDR3: CAWSSGHIYEQYF. As DNA, the CDR3 is TGTGCCTGGAGTTCCGGACACATTTACGAGCAGTACTTC.

In its sample, this clonotype ranks as medium-sized. V and J are TRBV5-6 and TRBJ1-2; TRBD1 matches 7 bases. V gave up 2 bases and J gave up 5 bases; unmatched junction bases: 3. CDR1 and CDR2 (germline): SGHDT, YYEEEE. The CDR3 sequence is 13 residues long. This CDR3 reads CASSFGRGYGYTF. The CDR3 DNA reads TGTGCCAGCAGCTTTGGCAGGGGGTATGGCTACACCTTC.

Within the sample, this clonotype is medium-sized (0.01 to 0.1%). The CDR3 protein is CASSLSYTEAFF. CDR3 in DNA: TGTGCCAGCAGCCTCAGTTACACTGAAGCTTTCTTT. V gene TRBV7-9 combines with J gene TRBJ1-1; D uncertain. From germline, CDR1 is SEHNR and CDR2 FQNEAQ (reference sequence). V lost 5 bases and J lost 3, with 7 bases in between. The CDR3 length is 12 residues.

This clonotype is medium-sized. The CDR3 sequence: CASSYGTGNTEAFF. In DNA, the CDR3 is TGTGCCAGCAGTTACGGCACAGGCAACACTGAAGCTTTCTTT. The rearrangement links TRBV6-2 or TRBV6-3 to TRBJ1-1, with D tentatively TRBD1 (5 bases). V lost 2 bases and J lost 2, with 9 bases in between. This CDR3 is 14 amino acids long. Germline V gives CDR1 MNHEY, CDR2 SVGEGT.

This sequence joins TRBV12-5 and TRBJ1-4; 7 bases fit TRBD1. Germline CDR1 and CDR2: LGHNT and FRNRAP. V trimming: 5 bases; J trimming: 8 bases; junction bases outside the gene matches: 11. The CDR3 consists of 15 residues. The CDR3 nucleotides read TGTGCTAGTGGTCTATGGTCCAGGGGGAAAGAAAAACTGTTTTTT. Translation gives CASGLWSRGKEKLFF.

This clonotype appeared many times. V and J are TRBV12-5 and TRBJ1-1; D is perhaps TRBD1 (6 bases). CDR1 and CDR2 from the germline V gene are LGHNT and FRNRAP. The CDR3 sequence is 15 residues long. The V end lost 3 bases, the J end lost 8 bases, and 19 bases lay between the germline ends. DNA of the CDR3: TGTGCTAGTGGTTTTCAGCCCCCGGGACAAAACGAAGCTTTCTTT. Its protein is CASGFQPPGQNEAFF.

The chain joins TRBV20-1 to TRBJ2-2, with D tentatively TRBD1 or TRBD2 (6 bases each). Germline loops: CDR1 DFQATT, CDR2 SNEGSKA (reference sequence). The CDR3 has 14 amino acids. The V gene lost 0 bases and the J gene lost 6 bases, with 11 bases spanning the gap. CDR3 DNA sequence: TGCAGTGCTAGAGATCCTGGGGGGCCCGGGGAGCTGTTTTTT. Translation gives CSARDPGGPGELFF.

This chain uses TRBV20-1 with TRBJ2-1; D is undetermined. This CDR3 is built from 15 residues. Germline loops: CDR1 DFQATT, CDR2 SNEGSKA (reference sequence). The DNA for the CDR3 is TGCAGCGCGCCGGTTGGTGCTACTCTTATCAATGAGCAGTTCTTC. This codes for CSAPVGATLINEQFF.

In its sample, this clonotype is medium-sized (0.01 to 0.1%). This chain joins TRBV5-4 and TRBJ1-4, with D hard to call. The CDR3 is 13 amino acids. Germline CDR1 SGHNT, CDR2 YYREEE (reference sequence). V was cut by 0 bases and J by 3 bases, with 3 bases left in between. DNA of the CDR3: TGTGCCAGCAGCTTGGAGGCTAATGAAAAACTGTTTTTT. This codes for CASSLEANEKLFF. Variable domain in full (rest from reference TRBV5-4 and TRBJ1-4): ETGVTQSPTHLIKTRGQQVTLRCSSQSGHNTVSWYQQALGQGPQFIFQYYREEENGRGNFPPRFSGLQFPNYSSELNVNALELDDSALYLCASSLEANEKLFFGSGTQLSVL.

The gene calls are TRBV6-6 and TRBJ2-7, with D perhaps TRBD1 (5 bases). CDR1 MNHNY and CDR2 SVGAGI come from the germline V gene (reference sequence). Deletions cut 8 bases from V and 6 bases from J, with 17 bases between. This CDR3 is built from 13 residues. CDR3: CASGQVGPGEQYF. DNA of the CDR3: TGTGCCAGCGGACAAGTGGGGCCGGGCGAGCAGTACTTC.

This clonotype is medium-sized. The genes are TRBV27 and TRBJ1-2; 9 bases fit TRBD1. Germline trimming cut 4 bases from V and 4 bases from J; bases unmatched to any gene: 1. The length of the CDR3 is 13 residues. CDR1 and CDR2 from the germline V gene are MNHEY and SMNVEV (reference sequence). CDR3: CASSSDRGYGYTF. The DNA of the CDR3 is TGTGCCAGCAGTTCGGACAGGGGCTATGGCTACACCTTC.

By sample fraction, this clonotype is medium-sized. V usage is TRBV6-1 and J usage is TRBJ1-4; perhaps TRBD1 as D (5 bases). Germline values: CDR1 MNHNS, CDR2 SASEGT. V lost 6 bases and J 4 bases, leaving 12 bases between the germline ends. This CDR3 has 14 residues. CDR3 region: CASREGPGNEKLFF. In DNA form, the CDR3 reads TGTGCCAGCAGAGAGGGGCCGGGTAATGAAAAACTGTTTTTT.

This clonotype is deemed medium-sized (0.01 to 0.1%). V gene TRBV27 combines with J gene TRBJ1-2; weak D call: TRBD1 (5 bases). CDR3 length: 13 amino acids. V was pared by 3 bases and J by 4 bases, with 9 bases between. Germline CDR1 reads MNHEY; CDR2 reads SMNVEV (reference sequence). CDR3 protein: CASSLRGLYGYTF. DNA for the CDR3: TGTGCCAGCAGTTTGAGGGGTCTCTATGGCTACACCTTC.

By its share, this clonotype is medium-sized (0.01 to 0.1%). The chain links TRBV18 to TRBJ1-2, with a weak D call TRBD1 (6 bases). This CDR3 spans 17 amino acids. CDR1 and CDR2 (germline): KGHSH, LQKENI. The V end lost 4 bases, the J end lost 2 bases, and 20 bases lay between the germline ends. The CDR3 loop reads CASSLFTGSGRNYGYTF. The DNA of the CDR3 is TGTGCCAGCTCACTTTTTACAGGGTCAGGGAGAAACTATGGCTACACCTTC.

This clonotype is medium-sized within its sample. J is TRBJ1-1 and V is TRBV20-1; tentative D call: TRBD1 (6 bases). The V gene's germline CDR1 is DFQATT and CDR2 SNEGSKA (reference sequence). CDR3 length: 13 residues. This chain's CDR3 is CSLLGGGGHGAFF. In DNA, the CDR3 is TGCAGCCTCCTCGGGGGTGGGGGGCACGGAGCTTTCTTT.

This chain uses TRBV6-1 with TRBJ1-2; D is ambiguous. Trimming pared 2 bases from V and 6 bases from J, leaving 10 bases between. The CDR3 extends over 13 amino acids. Germline V gives CDR1 MNHNS, CDR2 SASEGT. CDR3 sequence (DNA): TGTGCCAGCAGTGAAAGGGCAGTCAATGGCTACACCTTC. Protein: CASSERAVNGYTF.

The chain employs TRBV7-3 and TRBJ1-2; 8 bases agree with TRBD1. CDR1 SGHTA and CDR2 FQGTGA come from the germline V gene. V lost 3 bases and J lost 14; bases outside the gene matches: 11. This CDR3 is built from 13 residues. CDR3 nucleotides: TGTGCCAGCAGCTTCGCCCCGACAGGGGCTACGACCTTC. Translated: CASSFAPTGATTF.

This clonotype was picked up many times. The rearrangement uses TRBV29-1 and TRBJ1-1; D is perhaps TRBD1 (6 bases). Germline CDR1 is SQVTM and CDR2 is ANQGSEA. The CDR3 consists of 14 residues. With 6 bases removed from V and 3 bases from J, the gap between germline ends came to 17 bases. This chain's CDR3 is CSVAPRTDYTEAFF. In DNA form, the CDR3 reads TGCAGCGTGGCCCCGCGGACAGATTACACTGAAGCTTTCTTT.

This clonotype is labeled as medium-sized (0.01 to 0.1%). The chain carries TRBV6-6 and TRBJ2-7; D not certain. Germline CDR1 MNHNY, CDR2 SVGAGI (reference sequence). The ends were cut back, 4 bases at V and 0 bases at J, with 10 bases in the middle. The CDR3 is 14 residues long. CDR3 sequence reads: CASSFGISSYEQYF. CDR3 DNA: TGTGCCAGCAGTTTCGGTATTTCCTCCTACGAGCAGTACTTC.

The chain couples TRBV30 to TRBJ1-4, with D uncertain. This CDR3 contains 12 residues. Germline values: CDR1 GTSNPN, CDR2 SVGIG (reference sequence). Trimming took 0 bases from V and 6 from J, leaving 5 bases between them. In DNA form, the CDR3 reads TGTGCCTGGAGTGTTGGCCATGAAAAACTGTTTTTT. The encoded protein is CAWSVGHEKLFF.

In this sample, this clonotype is medium-sized (0.01 to 0.1%). The J gene is TRBJ1-1, the V gene TRBV6-2 or TRBV6-3, with D perhaps TRBD1 (5 bases). The germline V gene encodes CDR1 MNHEY and CDR2 SVGEGT. Trimming shortened V by 4 bases and J by 6 bases, and 12 bases separated the two germline ends. The CDR3 runs to 13 residues. This CDR3 reads CASSWGGLPEAFF. The CDR3, as DNA: TGTGCCAGCAGTTGGGGGGGTCTCCCTGAAGCTTTCTTT.

The rearrangement uses TRBV2 and TRBJ2-7; D is unresolved. Per the germline V gene, CDR1 is SNHLY and CDR2 is FYNNEI. V was trimmed by 6 bases and J by 3 bases, leaving 6 bases between them. The CDR3 length is 11 residues. The CDR3 is CASRGGYEQYF. As DNA, the CDR3 is TGTGCCAGCAGAGGCGGCTACGAGCAGTACTTC.

In its sample, this clonotype was seen once. A clone one base away is much larger, so this may be a read error. The chain has TRBV6-1 and TRBJ2-3; the match to TRBD2 covers 11 bases. CDR1 and CDR2 (germline): MNHNS, SASEGT. There are 16 residues in the CDR3. CDR3 bases: TGTGTCAGCAGTGCTAGCGGGGGGCCGGGCACAGATACGCAGTATTTT. The encoded protein is CVSSASGGPGTDTQYF.

This clonotype is labeled as medium-sized. The chain combines TRBV19 with TRBJ1-4; tentative D call: TRBD1 (5 bases). The CDR3 is 15 residues long. Germline V gene data show CDR1 as LNHDA and CDR2 as SQIVND (reference sequence). V shed 8 bases and J shed 2 bases, with 15 bases lying between them. CDR3 residues: CASSPGFLTNEKLFF. Written as DNA, the CDR3 is TGTGCCAGTTCCCCAGGGTTTCTCACTAATGAAAAACTGTTTTTT.

This clonotype was observed a few times. V gene TRBV12-3 or TRBV12-4 combines with J gene TRBJ1-3; D call uncertain. V lost 6 bases, J lost 2 bases, and 8 bases lay in between. The CDR3 spans 13 residues. CDR3 DNA: TGTGCCAGCAGGGGTACGACTGGAAACACCATATATTTT. Amino acid sequence: CASRGTTGNTIYF.

This clonotype is classed as medium-sized. The V and J genes are TRBV18 and TRBJ1-2; D unresolved. Germline V gene sequence: CDR1 KGHSH, CDR2 LQKENI. This CDR3 is 16 amino acids long. The V gene lost 2 bases and the J gene lost 0 bases, with 13 bases spanning the gap. The CDR3 bases are TGTGCCAGCTCACCAGGGGTACTGTTTTCTAACTATGGCTACACCTTC. Translating gives CASSPGVLFSNYGYTF.